These T cell receptor beta chains were read from a single sample in a study of OX40 agonist ivuxolimab in advanced cancers. Sequencing used immunoSEQ multiplex PCR; TCRdb keeps in-frame clones, though not all of them. Found here are roughly 80,000 clones, about 93% of them singletons; the top ten hold about 0.32%. Sequences were derived from CD4+ or CD8+ T cells sorted from blood, sampled in a trial of the OX40 agonist ivuxolimab. The receptors stem from an adult with an advanced solid tumor such as melanoma, head and neck, liver or kidney cancer. Each CDR3 is given with its conserved first and last residue. The order of the fields is clone size, J gene, D gene, V gene, CDR3 DNA, CDR3 protein. A D gene is named only where the DNA matches it firmly. Clone size is stated in some rows and not others, as once, few, many or a class when expanded.

size: once
J: TRBJ1-4
D: .
V: TRBV4-3
DNA: TGCGCCAGCAGCCTCCAATTAATCGGGGGTGGCGAAAAACTGTTTTTT
CDR3: CASSLQLIGGGEKLFF

size: .
J: TRBJ2-5
D: TRBD1
V: TRBV5-4
DNA: TGTGCCAGCAGCCACGGTGGGACAGAAGAGACCCAGTACTTC
CDR3: CASSHGGTEETQYF

size: .
J: TRBJ2-7
D: .
V: TRBV11-3
DNA: TGTGCCAGCAGCGTGGGACGGAGCTCCTACGAGCAGTACTTC
CDR3: CASSVGRSSYEQYF

size: .
J: TRBJ1-6
D: .
V: TRBV14
DNA: TGTGCCAGCAGCCTCGGGATCCCCTATAATTCACCCCTCCACTTT
CDR3: CASSLGIPYNSPLHF

size: .
J: TRBJ1-5
D: .
V: TRBV7-2
DNA: TGTGCCAGCAGCTTAGACACACAGGGTAGCAATCAGCCCCAGCATTTT
CDR3: CASSLDTQGSNQPQHF

size: .
J: TRBJ2-4
D: .
V: TRBV27
DNA: TGTGCCAGCAGTCCCGCGTTGACAGCATTTTTAGCCAAAAACATTCAGTACTTC
CDR3: CASSPALTAFLAKNIQYF

size: .
J: TRBJ2-2
D: .
V: TRBV18
DNA: TGTGCCAGCTCCTCGACGGGACCAAAAGTTACCGGGGAGCTGTTTTTT
CDR3: CASSSTGPKVTGELFF

size: few
J: TRBJ2-7
D: TRBD2
V: TRBV9
DNA: TGTGCCAGCAGCACAGGCGGGAGGGCCTCTATCCACGAGCAGTACTTC
CDR3: CASSTGGRASIHEQYF

size: .
J: TRBJ2-7
D: .
V: TRBV7-9
DNA: TGTGCCAGCAGCTCCTGGACCGGTTTTCACGAGCAGTACTTC
CDR3: CASSSWTGFHEQYF

size: .
J: TRBJ1-5
D: .
V: TRBV11-3
DNA: TGTGCCAGCAGCTCGCGAAATCAGCCCCAGCATTTT
CDR3: CASSSRNQPQHF

size: .
J: TRBJ2-4
D: .
V: TRBV5-6
DNA: TGTGCCAGCAGCTTGGGTCAGGGGCTCGACATTCAGTACTTC
CDR3: CASSLGQGLDIQYF

size: .
J: TRBJ2-5
D: .
V: TRBV7-6
DNA: TGTGCCAGCAGCCAAGAGACAGGACGAGAGACCCAGTACTTC
CDR3: CASSQETGRETQYF

size: .
J: TRBJ2-1
D: TRBD2
V: TRBV10-1
DNA: TGCGCCAGCAGTAGGGGGACTAGCGGGAGTGAGCAGTTCTTC
CDR3: CASSRGTSGSEQFF

size: .
J: TRBJ2-7
D: TRBD1
V: TRBV5-1
DNA: TGCGCCAGCAGCACGGGGGGACAGGGCGGGAGCGAGCAGTACTTC
CDR3: CASSTGGQGGSEQYF

size: .
J: TRBJ2-2
D: TRBD2
V: TRBV27
DNA: TGTGCCAGCAGTTGGTCTAGCGGGCGGGCGGAGACCGGGGAGCTGTTTTTT
CDR3: CASSWSSGRAETGELFF

size: .
J: TRBJ2-1
D: TRBD2
V: TRBV19
DNA: TGTGCCAGTAGTTCCGGGACTAGCGACTACAATGAGCAGTTCTTC
CDR3: CASSSGTSDYNEQFF

size: .
J: TRBJ2-7
D: TRBD1
V: TRBV5-1
DNA: TGCGCCAGCAGCTTTTCGGGACAGGGGGCCGGGGAGCAGTACTTC
CDR3: CASSFSGQGAGEQYF

size: .
J: TRBJ2-7
D: .
V: TRBV7-2
DNA: TGTGCCAGCAGTCCCCACACCTACGAGCAGTACTTC
CDR3: CASSPHTYEQYF

size: .
J: TRBJ1-2
D: .
V: TRBV6-5
DNA: TGTGCCATTTCCAGGGGCCGGTCTGGATATGGCTACACCTTC
CDR3: CAISRGRSGYGYTF

size: once
J: TRBJ2-7
D: TRBD2
V: TRBV5-5
DNA: TGTGCCAGCAGCCCCGGGGGACTAGCGGGGGCCTACGAGCAGTACTTC
CDR3: CASSPGGLAGAYEQYF

size: .
J: TRBJ2-3
D: .
V: TRBV6-6
DNA: TGTGCCAGCAGGGAGCGGACCACAGATACGCAGTATTTT
CDR3: CASRERTTDTQYF

size: .
J: TRBJ2-3
D: .
V: TRBV27
DNA: TGTGCCAGCAGCTCCGGGCGGCCCGCTCCGGGTACGCAGTATTTT
CDR3: CASSSGRPAPGTQYF

size: .
J: TRBJ2-7
D: .
V: TRBV7-9
DNA: TGTGCCAGCAGCTTATACCCGGGGCGCTACGAGCAGTACTTC
CDR3: CASSLYPGRYEQYF

size: .
J: TRBJ2-2
D: .
V: TRBV7-6
DNA: TGTGCCAGCAGCCTGAAGACGGCCACCGGGGAGCTGTTTTTT
CDR3: CASSLKTATGELFF

size: .
J: TRBJ2-3
D: TRBD2
V: TRBV5-1
DNA: TGCGCCAGCAGCTTGGTGGTTAGCGGGGGGGCCGAAGATACGCAGTATTTT
CDR3: CASSLVVSGGAEDTQYF

size: .
J: TRBJ2-7
D: .
V: TRBV28
DNA: TGTGCCAGCAGATCAGGAGGGATCTACGAGCAGTACTTC
CDR3: CASRSGGIYEQYF

size: .
J: TRBJ1-2
D: TRBD1
V: TRBV28
DNA: TGTGCCAGCAGTTCCACAGGGGGCTCCCACAGTGGCTACACCTTC
CDR3: CASSSTGGSHSGYTF

size: .
J: TRBJ1-2
D: .
V: TRBV6-5
DNA: TGTGCCAGCAGTGTACAGGGTTCGAACTATGGCTACACCTTC
CDR3: CASSVQGSNYGYTF

size: .
J: TRBJ1-1
D: .
V: TRBV28
DNA: TGTGCCAGCAGATCCGGACAGATGAACACTGAAGCTTTCTTT
CDR3: CASRSGQMNTEAFF

size: .
J: TRBJ2-2
D: TRBD2
V: TRBV28
DNA: TGTGCCAGCAGTGGCGGGGCTAGCGGGAGCTTTGGCACCGGGGAGCTGTTTTTT
CDR3: CASSGGASGSFGTGELFF

size: .
J: TRBJ2-2
D: .
V: TRBV28
DNA: TGTGCCAGCTACAGAACTTACACCGGGGAGCTGTTTTTT
CDR3: CASYRTYTGELFF

size: .
J: TRBJ2-1
D: .
V: TRBV19
DNA: TGTGCCAGTAGTATAGACCGGGGACTGTCCTACAATGAGCAGTTCTTC
CDR3: CASSIDRGLSYNEQFF

size: .
J: TRBJ2-1
D: TRBD2
V: TRBV7-9
DNA: TGTGCCAGCAGCTTACTAGCGGGAACCTACAATGAGCAGTTCTTC
CDR3: CASSLLAGTYNEQFF

size: few
J: TRBJ1-1
D: .
V: TRBV9
DNA: TGTGCCAGCAGCGTAGGTCAGGTAGACACTGAAGCTTTCTTT
CDR3: CASSVGQVDTEAFF

size: .
J: TRBJ2-1
D: .
V: TRBV10-3
DNA: TGTGCCATCAGGGGGGGGCTGGCAGGGGTGGACGATGAGCAGTTCTTC
CDR3: CAIRGGLAGVDDEQFF

size: .
J: TRBJ1-5
D: TRBD1
V: TRBV7-8
DNA: TGTGCCAGCAGCTTAATGGGACAGACGGATCAGCCCCAGCATTTT
CDR3: CASSLMGQTDQPQHF

size: once
J: TRBJ2-3
D: TRBD2
V: TRBV29-1
DNA: TGCAGCGTTGAAGATCCGTTAGCGGGACTCTACACAGATACGCAGTATTTT
CDR3: CSVEDPLAGLYTDTQYF

size: .
J: TRBJ1-4
D: .
V: TRBV6-5
DNA: TGTGCCAGCAGTTGGACATTAACTAATGAAAAACTGTTTTTT
CDR3: CASSWTLTNEKLFF

size: .
J: TRBJ2-1
D: .
V: TRBV9
DNA: TGTGCCAGCAGCGTAGCTAACCTCTACAATGAGCAGTTCTTC
CDR3: CASSVANLYNEQFF